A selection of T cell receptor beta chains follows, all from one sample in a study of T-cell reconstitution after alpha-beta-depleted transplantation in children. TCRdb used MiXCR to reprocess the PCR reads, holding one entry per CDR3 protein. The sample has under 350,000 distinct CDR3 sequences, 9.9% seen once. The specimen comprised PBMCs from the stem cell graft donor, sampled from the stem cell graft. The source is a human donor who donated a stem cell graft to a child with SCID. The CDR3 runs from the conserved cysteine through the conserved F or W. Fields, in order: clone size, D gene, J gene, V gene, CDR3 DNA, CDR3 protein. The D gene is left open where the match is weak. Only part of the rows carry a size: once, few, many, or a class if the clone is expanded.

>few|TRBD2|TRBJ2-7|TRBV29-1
TGCAGCGTTCGGGGGGGATCCTACGAGCAGTACTTC
CSVRGGSYEQYF
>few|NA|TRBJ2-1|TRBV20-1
TGCAGTGCTAGACAGAAGATGTACAATGAGCAGTTCTTC
CSARQKMYNEQFF
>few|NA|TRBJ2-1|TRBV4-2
TGTGCCAGCAGCCAAGATCGGGGGTCCTACAATGAGCAGTTCTTC
CASSQDRGSYNEQFF
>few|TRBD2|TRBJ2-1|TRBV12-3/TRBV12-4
TGTGCCAGCACCTTAGGACTAGCGGGGCTCAATGAGCAGTTCTTC
CASTLGLAGLNEQFF
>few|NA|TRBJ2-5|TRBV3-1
TGTGCCAGCAGCCAAGAGACAGGAACAAAAGAGACCCAGTACTTC
CASSQETGTKETQYF
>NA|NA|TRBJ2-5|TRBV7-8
TGTGCCAGCAGGCCGGGACTTCAAGAGACCCAGTACTTC
CASRPGLQETQYF
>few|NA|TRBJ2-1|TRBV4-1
TGCGCCAGCAGCCAAGATCTTGGGTCTTTAGAGTACAATGAGCAGTTCTTC
CASSQDLGSLEYNEQFF
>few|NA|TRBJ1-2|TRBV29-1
TGCAGCGTCATCGGCCCCTATGGCTACACCTTC
CSVIGPYGYTF
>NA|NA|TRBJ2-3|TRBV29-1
TGCAGCGTTGAGGCAGTCGCAGATACGCAGTATTTT
CSVEAVADTQYF
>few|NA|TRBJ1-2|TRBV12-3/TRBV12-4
TGTGCCAGCAGCAAGGGACACGATGGCTACACCTTC
CASSKGHDGYTF